This T cell receptor (beta chain) was observed in a study of neurological immune-mediated disorders. Synthesis of cDNA was performed by 5'RACE using 10-nucleotide random UMIs. TCRdb analysed the 5' RACE reads with MiXCR anew, one entry per CDR3 protein. The profile shows some 65,000 distinct CDR3 sequences, around 4% of them singletons. General study findings and limits: The study found the most TCR clonal expansion in HTLV-1-associated myelopathy and the least in multiple sclerosis, below healthy controls.

Ten or more counts support this clonotype. Its antigen is not identified. The material sequenced was PBMCs. The source of this sequence is a man aged 50-59 years with multiple sclerosis.

CDR3 sequence reads: CASSELVWDRGLDTQYF. The CDR3 nucleotides read TGCGCCAGCAGTGAGTTGGTTTGGGACAGGGGGCTGGATACGCAGTATTTT. The V gene is TRBV10-2, the J gene TRBJ2-3, with TRBD1 matching over 12 bases. V dropped 1 base and J dropped 6; count of bases not matched to a gene: 8. The CDR3 sequence is 17 residues long. Per the germline V gene, CDR1 is WSHSY and CDR2 is SAAADI.